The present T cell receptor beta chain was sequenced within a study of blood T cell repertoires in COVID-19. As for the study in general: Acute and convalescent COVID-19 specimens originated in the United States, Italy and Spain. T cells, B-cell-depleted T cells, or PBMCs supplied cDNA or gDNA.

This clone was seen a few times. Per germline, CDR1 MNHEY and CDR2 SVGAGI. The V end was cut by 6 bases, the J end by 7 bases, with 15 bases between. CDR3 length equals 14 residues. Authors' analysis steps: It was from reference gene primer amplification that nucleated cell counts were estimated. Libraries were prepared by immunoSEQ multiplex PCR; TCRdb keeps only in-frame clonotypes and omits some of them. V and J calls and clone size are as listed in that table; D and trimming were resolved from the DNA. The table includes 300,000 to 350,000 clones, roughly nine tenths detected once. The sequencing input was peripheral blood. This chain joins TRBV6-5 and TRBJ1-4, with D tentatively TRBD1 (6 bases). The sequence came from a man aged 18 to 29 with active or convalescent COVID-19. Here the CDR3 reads CASSYTQGSEKLFF. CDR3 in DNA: TGTGCCAGCAGCTATACACAGGGATCTGAAAAACTGTTTTTT.